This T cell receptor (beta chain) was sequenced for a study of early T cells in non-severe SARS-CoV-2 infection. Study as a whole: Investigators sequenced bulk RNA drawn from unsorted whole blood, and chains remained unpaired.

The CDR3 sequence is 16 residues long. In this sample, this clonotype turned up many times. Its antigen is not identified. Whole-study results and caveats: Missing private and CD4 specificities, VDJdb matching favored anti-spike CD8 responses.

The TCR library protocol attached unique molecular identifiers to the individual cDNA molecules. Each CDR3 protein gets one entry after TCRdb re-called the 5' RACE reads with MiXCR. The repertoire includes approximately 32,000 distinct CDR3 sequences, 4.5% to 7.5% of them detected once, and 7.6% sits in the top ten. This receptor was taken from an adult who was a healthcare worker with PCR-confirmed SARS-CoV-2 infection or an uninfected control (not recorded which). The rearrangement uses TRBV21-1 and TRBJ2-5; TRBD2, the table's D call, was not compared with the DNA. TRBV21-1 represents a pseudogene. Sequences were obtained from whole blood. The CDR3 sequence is CASGSTSGPNSETQYF. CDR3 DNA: TGTGCCAGCGGTTCGACTAGCGGGCCAAACTCGGAGACCCAGTACTTC.